The clone carrying this TCR beta chain appeared a few times. Its antigen is still unknown. This specimen belongs to a study of CD8+ T cells in alopecia areata. Study-wide background: Treated patients were given 5 to 10 mg oral tofacitinib twice daily. Treatment ran 6 to 18 months, with 6 months of follow-up afterward.

As part of sample collection, lesional scalp punch biopsies and peripheral blood were taken from alopecia areata patients. Following extraction, RNA underwent reverse transcription to cDNA, which served as the sequencing template. Sequencing was performed with immunoSEQ multiplex PCR; in TCRdb, only in-frame clones are kept and a portion is missing. This sample has some 180,000 clones, with approximately 62% found just once. The CDR3 runs to 12 residues. V was pared by 4 bases and J by 7 bases, with 11 bases between. In germline, CDR1 is ENHRY, CDR2 SYGVKD. Study-level results: Greater clonality was observed in lesional scalp samples, especially alopecia totalis/universalis, versus normal scalp.

Material: CD4+ T cells sorted from blood, obtained at week 0. The receptor was derived from a human donor with alopecia areata. The chain carries TRBV10-3 and TRBJ2-7; D is undetermined. In DNA, the CDR3 is TGTGCCATCAGTGGGGATGGGGTTGAGCAGTACTTC. It yields the protein CAISGDGVEQYF.